The 27 T cell receptor beta chains below were found in one sample sequenced in a study of OX40 agonist ivuxolimab in advanced cancers. The assay was immunoSEQ multiplex PCR, and TCRdb's table has in-frame clones only and misses some. The profile shows tens of thousands of clones, 81% of them singletons. Sample: CD4+ or CD8+ T cells sorted from blood, taken in a trial of the OX40 agonist ivuxolimab. Receptor source: an adult with an advanced solid tumor such as melanoma, head and neck, liver or kidney cancer.

V is TRBV29-1 and J is TRBJ2-3, with 8 bases that match TRBD2. The CDR3 has 14 amino acids. Germline CDR1 SQVTM, CDR2 ANQGSEA. J lost 0 bases, V lost 5 bases, and 4 bases had no gene match. The CDR3 region is CSVPGGGSTDTQYF. The CDR3 nucleotides are TGCAGCGTTCCGGGCGGGGGGAGCACAGATACGCAGTATTTT.

This chain joins TRBV2 and TRBJ2-3; D is perhaps TRBD2 (6 bases). The V gene lost 4 bases and the J gene lost 0 bases, with 20 bases spanning the gap. The CDR3 is 18 residues long. The germline gives CDR1 SNHLY, CDR2 FYNNEI. For the CDR3, the DNA is TGTGCCAGCAGTGTTGAGTGGGGGGAGCCCACTAGCACAGATACGCAGTATTTT. It is translated as CASSVEWGEPTSTDTQYF.

This sequence joins TRBV7-9 and TRBJ2-7; D gene ambiguous. CDR3 length: 13 amino acids. The germline V and J ends were trimmed by 2 bases and 6 bases, with 11 bases remaining between them. The germline V gene encodes CDR1 SEHNR and CDR2 FQNEAQ (reference sequence). CDR3 nucleotides: TGTGCCAGCAGCTTAACGGCGTGGGTCGAGCAGTACTTC. Its translation: CASSLTAWVEQYF.

J is TRBJ1-2 and V is TRBV11-3; D ambiguous. The CDR3 sequence is 12 residues long. The V end was cut by 1 base, the J end by 6 bases, with 6 bases between. Germline values: CDR1 SGHNT, CDR2 YENEEA. The CDR3 coding sequence is TGTGCCAGCAGCTTAGGGGCCCATGGCTACACCTTC. It yields the protein CASSLGAHGYTF. Full variable domain (rest looked up from reference TRBV11-3 and TRBJ1-2): EAGVVQSPRYKIIEKKQPVAFWCNPISGHNTLYWYLQNLGQGPELLIRYENEEAVDDSQLPKDRFSAERLKGVDSTLKIQPAELGDSAVYLCASSLGAHGYTFGSGTRLTVV.

This sequence joins TRBV5-1 and TRBJ2-5, with D uncertain. V was clipped by 4 bases and J by 5 bases, with 12 bases between them. The germline gives CDR1 SGHRS, CDR2 YFSETQ. The CDR3 is 13 amino acids. As DNA, the CDR3 is TGCGCCAGCAGCGAAATGGGTCACGAGACCCAGTACTTC. It is translated as CASSEMGHETQYF.

The chain couples TRBV19 to TRBJ1-2; D is perhaps TRBD1 (6 bases). Trimming left V 6 bases short and J 5 bases short, with 19 bases between. Germline V CDR1 and CDR2: LNHDA, SQIVND (reference sequence). The CDR3 contains 15 residues. The CDR3 DNA reads as TGTGCCAGTAGCCTAACAGGGACGGTGAATTATGGCTACACCTTC. It is translated as CASSLTGTVNYGYTF.

The sample holds one count of this clone. The V call is TRBV10-3, the J call TRBJ2-5; D gene ambiguous. There are 11 residues in the CDR3. Germline V CDR1 and CDR2: ENHRY, SYGVKD. Deletions cut 0 bases from V and 5 bases from J, with 1 base between. The DNA of the CDR3 is TGTGCCATCAGTGAGTCGGAGACCCAGTACTTC. Amino acid sequence: CAISESETQYF.

The rearrangement links TRBV30 to TRBJ2-3, with a possible D match to TRBD2 (5 bases). CDR3 length equals 14 residues. Looked up from germline, CDR1 is GTSNPN and CDR2 is SVGIG (reference sequence). The V end lost 4 bases, the J end lost 2 bases, and 13 bases lay between the germline ends. The DNA for the CDR3 is TGTGCCTGGACACTAGGCTCCTACACAGATACGCAGTATTTT. Its protein product is CAWTLGSYTDTQYF.

V is TRBV7-9 and J is TRBJ1-2; tentatively, D is TRBD1 (6 bases). Germline V gene data show CDR1 as SEHNR and CDR2 as FQNEAQ (reference sequence). Deletions cut 5 bases from V and 3 bases from J, with 19 bases between. There are 16 residues in the CDR3. The CDR3 loop is CASSRGATGTDYGYTF. DNA for the CDR3: TGTGCCAGCAGCAGGGGGGCTACGGGGACGGACTATGGCTACACCTTC.

The chain couples TRBV10-3 to TRBJ1-1, with D maybe TRBD1 (6 bases). Trimming pared 4 bases from V and 7 bases from J, leaving 19 bases between. The CDR3 runs to 15 residues. CDR1 and CDR2 (germline): ENHRY, SYGVKD. The CDR3: CAISGAGTRGIEAFF. In DNA form, the CDR3 reads TGTGCCATCAGTGGAGCCGGGACAAGGGGGATTGAAGCTTTCTTT.

J is TRBJ1-2 and V is TRBV4-3, with D perhaps TRBD1 (5 bases). Germline assignment: CDR1 LGHNA and CDR2 YSLEER. Trimming removed 0 bases at V and 8 bases at J, with 13 bases between. CDR3 length: 14 residues. The CDR3 spells CASSQESTGGGYTF. CDR3 in DNA: TGCGCCAGCAGCCAAGAGTCTACAGGCGGGGGCTACACCTTC.

The chain joins TRBV5-1 to TRBJ1-2, with D possibly being TRBD1 (5 bases). Germline V gives CDR1 SGHRS, CDR2 YFSETQ. V was pared by 4 bases and J by 3 bases, with 16 bases between. CDR3 size: 15 residues. Here the CDR3 DNA reads TGCGCCAGCAGCCCTCAAGGGCAGGGTGACTATGGCTACACCTTC. Translation gives CASSPQGQGDYGYTF.

The gene calls are TRBV6-1 and TRBJ2-1; D remains unclear. V was cut by 2 bases and J by 10 bases, with 12 bases left in between. This CDR3 spans 13 amino acids. Germline CDR1 MNHNS, CDR2 SASEGT. The CDR3 reads CASSEQRWAEQFF. The CDR3 coding sequence is TGTGCCAGCAGTGAACAGAGGTGGGCGGAGCAGTTCTTC.

CDR3 sequence reads: CASPPRGHEDTQYF. The CDR3 coding sequence is TGTGCCAGCCCACCTCGAGGGCACGAAGATACGCAGTATTTT. The chain uses TRBV21-1 and TRBJ2-3; TRBD2 is the table's D call, not checked against the DNA. TRBV21-1 is recorded as a pseudogene. The CDR3 spans 14 residues.

The rearrangement links TRBV6-1 to TRBJ2-7; 8 nucleotides agree with TRBD1. Germline loops: CDR1 MNHNS, CDR2 SASEGT. J lost 2 bases, V lost 4 bases, and 7 bases had no gene match. The CDR3 has 15 residues. The CDR3 is CASSAGGQGAYEQYF. The CDR3 DNA reads TGTGCCAGCAGTGCAGGGGGCCAGGGGGCCTACGAGCAGTACTTC.

The chain uses TRBV7-6 and TRBJ2-2; TRBD2 aligns across 11 bases. Per the germline V gene, CDR1 is SGHVS and CDR2 is FNYEAQ. The junction had 4 bases not matched to a gene; V was cut back by 6 bases and J by 4 bases. The CDR3 has 15 amino acids. The DNA for the CDR3 is TGTGCCAGCAGATCCCTAGCGGGGGGCACCGGGGAGCTGTTTTTT. Protein product: CASRSLAGGTGELFF.

This chain links TRBV21-1 with TRBJ1-3; TRBD1, the table's D call, lacks a check against the DNA. TRBV21-1 is flagged as a pseudogene. The CDR3 totals 14 residues. The CDR3 DNA is TGTGCCAGCAGCGTACAGGGGCGGGGAAACACCATATATTTT. Translating it yields CASSVQGRGNTIYF.

This clone showed up just once. CDR3 in DNA: TGTGCCAGCAGTATTTATGTTGGGGGTTCGGGCATTCAGTACTTC. It encodes CASSIYVGGSGIQYF. V is TRBV2 and J is TRBJ2-4; D possibly uses TRBD1 or TRBD2 (5 bases each). The V end lost 5 bases, the J end lost 9 bases, and 20 bases lay between the germline ends. CDR3 length: 15 amino acids. CDR1 is SNHLY and CDR2 is FYNNEI in the germline V gene.

The CDR3 spells CSAAGTDFYEQYF. DNA of the CDR3: TGCAGCGCTGCCGGGACAGACTTCTACGAGCAGTACTTC. The chain combines TRBV29-1 with TRBJ2-7, with 7 bases aligning to TRBD1. There are 13 residues in the CDR3. Losses at the gene ends were 7 bases for V and 3 bases for J; bases not matched to a gene: 9. Germline V gene data show CDR1 as SQVTM and CDR2 as ANQGSEA.

The chain carries TRBV7-8 and TRBJ2-7; the D call may be TRBD1 or TRBD2 (5 bases each). CDR3 size: 12 residues. The germline gives CDR1 SGHVS, CDR2 FQNEAQ. V was shortened by 5 bases and J by 3 bases, with 8 bases between the two germline ends. CDR3 residues: CASSPGRYEQYF. CDR3 nucleotide sequence: TGTGCCAGCAGCCCGGGGCGCTACGAGCAGTACTTC.

The chain combines TRBV7-2 with TRBJ1-1; no reliable D call. In germline, CDR1 is SGHTA, CDR2 FQGNSA. Trimming stripped 5 bases from V and 8 bases from J, with 12 bases between. The CDR3 totals 12 residues. The CDR3 is CASSPQSREAFF. The DNA for the CDR3 is TGTGCCAGCAGCCCCCAATCCAGGGAAGCTTTCTTT. The full variable domain, with the rest looked up from reference TRBV7-2 and TRBJ1-1, is GAGVSQSPSNKVTEKGKDVELRCDPISGHTALYWYRQSLGQGLEFLIYFQGNSAPDKSGLPSDRFSAERTGGSVSTLTIQRTQQEDSAVYLCASSPQSREAFFGQGTRLTVV.

The rearrangement joins TRBV7-9 to TRBJ1-4, with D perhaps TRBD1 (5 bases). Per germline, CDR1 SEHNR and CDR2 FQNEAQ (reference sequence). Between the trimmed V and J ends, which lost 1 base and 5 bases, there was a span of 11 bases. The CDR3 runs 15 residues. The CDR3 DNA reads as TGTGCCAGCAGCTTAGAGCAGGGAAGGAATGAAAAACTGTTTTTT. Translation gives CASSLEQGRNEKLFF.

There are a few counts of this clone. V and J are TRBV6-1 and TRBJ1-2; D possibly corresponds to TRBD1 (5 bases). The CDR3 consists of 12 residues. V was clipped by 8 bases and J by 4 bases, with 11 bases between them. Per germline, CDR1 MNHNS and CDR2 SASEGT. For the CDR3, the DNA is TGTGCCAGCGTTAAGGGGAGCTATGGCTACACCTTC. Its protein product is CASVKGSYGYTF.

This clone was observed a handful of times. This chain uses TRBV15 with TRBJ2-7; D uncertain. From germline, CDR1 is LNHNV and CDR2 YYDKDF (reference sequence). The CDR3 consists of 15 residues. Deletions cut 0 bases from V and 4 bases from J, with 13 bases between. Here the CDR3 reads CATSRDFSPWYEQYF. The CDR3 DNA is TGTGCCACCAGCAGAGATTTTTCCCCCTGGTACGAGCAGTACTTC.

The chain is built from TRBV29-1 and TRBJ1-5; 9 bases are a match to TRBD1. Per germline, CDR1 SQVTM and CDR2 ANQGSEA. This CDR3 comprises 13 residues. Trimming removed 6 bases from V and 3 bases from J; junction bases left unmatched: 3. CDR3 nucleotide sequence: TGCAGCGTAGGGACAGGGTCCAATCAGCCCCAGCATTTT. As protein: CSVGTGSNQPQHF.

This chain connects TRBV2 to TRBJ2-7; no firm D call. Germline lookup yields CDR1 SNHLY and CDR2 FYNNEI. The CDR3 covers 12 residues. V was pared by 8 bases and J by 5 bases, with 13 bases between. The DNA of the CDR3 is TGTGCCAGCGGAATAGCCCCCCACGAGCAGTACTTC. Encoded protein: CASGIAPHEQYF.

The chain couples TRBV7-2 to TRBJ1-5; D possibly corresponds to TRBD1 (6 bases). V was pared by 5 bases and J by 0 bases, with 11 bases between. The CDR3 covers 15 residues. The germline V gene has CDR1 SGHTA and CDR2 FQGNSA. CDR3 sequence (DNA): TGTGCCAGCAGCCTGGACAGTACTAGCAATCAGCCCCAGCATTTT. As protein: CASSLDSTSNQPQHF.